Given below is one T cell receptor (beta chain) in context. The antigen is undetermined. The sample comes from a study of cytomegalovirus exposure and HLA in healthy donors. Study-level results: A previous analysis found most TCR beta V segments productive roughly 90% or roughly 30% of the time. The classifier reportedly diagnosed cytomegalovirus status with high sensitivity and specificity. There were 150 to 200 TCR beta chains listed as cytomegalovirus-associated.

In the PCR, 60 Vbeta and 13 Jbeta primers were used. Some clones are missing from TCRdb's copy, which holds only in-frame ones; the method was immunoSEQ multiplex PCR. The sample lists just under 70,000 clones, roughly 77% seen once, with approximately 6.2% in the top ten. The CDR3 runs to 16 residues. J gave up 9 bases and V 2 bases, and 7 bases lay outside the gene matches. CDR1 MNHNS and CDR2 SASEGT come from the germline V gene. Healthy bone marrow donors made up the cohort. The chain combines TRBV6-1 with TRBJ1-6; 10 positions agree with TRBD1. The specimen sequenced was PBMCs. This TCR was sampled from a human donor in good health. CDR3 loop: CASSEMQTGGGSPLHF. The CDR3 coding sequence is TGTGCCAGCAGTGAAATGCAGACAGGGGGCGGTTCACCCCTCCACTTT.